The next 21 T cell receptor beta chains were all read from a single sample in a study of beta chain features in type 1 diabetes (dated by TCRdb to the late 2010s). The library was produced with the immunoSEQ multiplex PCR assay. All of the isolated RNA was reverse transcribed with the High Capacity cDNA Reverse Transcription Kit, so expressed TCRB transcripts were sequenced. TCRdb holds this immuneACCESS table with in-frame rearrangements only. Some clones are missing; in checked studies, unresolved V genes explain under half, and the rest has no known cause. Present in this sample are hundreds of thousands of clones, about 29% of which were seen just once. 0.05% to 0.07% of the sample is in the top ten clones. Sequencing input: naive CD4+ T cells from blood. The intended sense of this specimen's cell subset or site label: true naive CD4+ T cells. The receptor source for this set is a man between 18 and 35 years old in good health.

In this sample, this clone turned up a few times. V and J are TRBV7-2 and TRBJ2-6, with a weak D call TRBD1 (5 bases). Trimming stripped 5 bases from V and 0 bases from J, with 11 bases between. The CDR3 sequence is 16 residues long. In germline, CDR1 is SGHTA, CDR2 FQGNSA. CDR3 amino acids: CASSIRQSSGANVLTF. The CDR3 DNA reads TGTGCCAGCAGCATACGACAGTCCTCTGGGGCCAACGTCCTGACTTTC.

The chain recombines TRBV29-1 with TRBJ2-1, with TRBD2 identical over 7 bases. This CDR3 is built from 14 residues. The germline gives CDR1 SQVTM, CDR2 ANQGSEA. J lost 7 bases, V lost 3 bases, and 9 bases had no gene match. The CDR3 spells CSVDPPGAGNEQFF. CDR3 coding DNA: TGCAGCGTTGACCCCCCGGGAGCGGGGAATGAGCAGTTCTTC.

The rearrangement joins TRBV9 to TRBJ2-7; TRBD1 might be the D (6 bases). V dropped 0 bases and J dropped 3 bases, with 16 bases sitting between them. Per germline, CDR1 SGDLS and CDR2 YYNGEE. The CDR3 loop spans 16 amino acids. The CDR3 sequence: CASSVDSTQGGYEQYF. CDR3 nucleotide sequence: TGTGCCAGCAGCGTAGACTCCACACAGGGTGGCTACGAGCAGTACTTC.

The rearrangement links TRBV5-1 to TRBJ2-1, with TRBD1 as a possible D gene (6 bases). Germline V gene sequence: CDR1 SGHRS, CDR2 YFSETQ. The CDR3 is 14 residues long. V shed 1 base and J shed 6 bases, with 11 bases lying between them. CDR3 sequence: CASSLTGFLNEQFF. CDR3 coding DNA: TGCGCCAGCAGCTTGACAGGGTTTCTCAATGAGCAGTTCTTC.

The rearrangement uses TRBV10-3 and TRBJ2-1; no clear D. Germline values: CDR1 ENHRY, CDR2 SYGVKD. This CDR3 has 12 residues. The ends were cut back, 1 base at V and 7 bases at J, with 5 bases in the middle. CDR3 loop: CAISEYSNEQFF. CDR3 nucleotides: TGTGCCATCAGTGAGTATAGTAATGAGCAGTTCTTC.

This clone has a handful of counts. V usage is TRBV4-3 and J usage is TRBJ1-1, with a possible D match to TRBD1 (5 bases). The CDR3 contains 15 residues. Germline loops: CDR1 LGHNA, CDR2 YSLEER. The V gene lost 0 bases and the J gene lost 1 base, with 9 bases spanning the gap. Written as DNA, the CDR3 is TGCGCCAGCAGCCAAGATGGCAGGGCGAACACTGAAGCTTTCTTT. Translation: CASSQDGRANTEAFF.

This clone was observed a handful of times. The chain employs TRBV7-2 and TRBJ2-7, with D unclear. V was cut by 1 base and J by 0 bases, with 7 bases left in between. The germline V gene has CDR1 SGHTA and CDR2 FQGNSA. CDR3 length: 14 amino acids. DNA for the CDR3: TGTGCCAGCAGCTTAGGCACCATCTCCTACGAGCAGTACTTC. Translation: CASSLGTISYEQYF.

This clone was counted only a few times. This chain joins TRBV9 and TRBJ2-3; D is possibly TRBD2 (6 bases). The length of the CDR3 is 15 residues. Per germline, CDR1 SGDLS and CDR2 YYNGEE. V lost 0 bases, J lost 0 bases, and 8 bases lay in between. The CDR3 DNA sequence: TGTGCCAGCAGCGTAGGCGGGATGAGCACAGATACGCAGTATTTT. It is translated as CASSVGGMSTDTQYF.

The table lists this clone with a count of one. V usage is TRBV4-3 and J usage is TRBJ2-7; D may be TRBD1 or TRBD2 (5 bases each). This CDR3 contains 15 residues. V shed 0 bases and J shed 2 bases, with 11 bases lying between them. Germline CDR1 is LGHNA and CDR2 is YSLEER. The CDR3: CASSQDPGTPYEQYF. The CDR3 nucleotides are TGCGCCAGCAGCCAAGATCCAGGGACCCCCTACGAGCAGTACTTC.

V gene TRBV29-1 combines with J gene TRBJ1-1, with 7 bases fitting TRBD1. Germline V lookup: CDR1 SQVTM, CDR2 ANQGSEA. The CDR3 loop spans 14 amino acids. Unmatched junction bases numbered 8, after V lost 6 bases and J lost 1 base. The CDR3 loop is CSVGQGTANTEAFF. CDR3 DNA: TGCAGCGTCGGGCAGGGGACAGCGAACACTGAAGCTTTCTTT.

The rearrangement links TRBV2 to TRBJ2-7; D is uncertain. Trimming took off 6 bases at V and 3 bases at J, with 9 bases between the two ends. In germline, CDR1 is SNHLY, CDR2 FYNNEI. CDR3 length equals 12 residues. CDR3 sequence: CASSYTIYEQYF. The CDR3 nucleotides read TGTGCCAGCAGCTACACAATCTACGAGCAGTACTTC.

The chain combines TRBV30 with TRBJ2-3, with TRBD2 matching 8 bases. The CDR3 consists of 14 residues. Trimming at V came to 6 bases and at J to 4 bases, leaving 9 bases not matched to a gene. Looked up from germline, CDR1 is GTSNPN and CDR2 is SVGIG (reference sequence). The CDR3, as DNA: TGTGCCTGCCCCAGCGGGAGTCAGTCAGATACGCAGTATTTT. Translating it yields CACPSGSQSDTQYF.

V and J are TRBV7-8 and TRBJ2-7; a weak D match, TRBD2 (6 bases). The CDR3 is 15 amino acids. Germline loops: CDR1 SGHVS, CDR2 FQNEAQ. The V gene lost 5 bases and the J gene lost 4 bases, with 18 bases spanning the gap. The CDR3 DNA follows: TGTGCCAGCAGCCCACGGAGGGGTAGCGTTTACGAGCAGTACTTC. This encodes CASSPRRGSVYEQYF.

The J gene is TRBJ2-3, the V gene TRBV21-1. TRBV21-1 is a documented pseudogene. The CDR3 has 14 amino acids. The CDR3 nucleotides are TGTGCCAGCAGCATCCCAGCTAGCACAGATACGCAGTATTTT. Its protein product is CASSIPASTDTQYF.

This clone was observed a handful of times. CDR3 coding DNA: TGTGCCAGCAGTCTCACAGGGGCCCAGGCCCAGTACTTC. Protein: CASSLTGAQAQYF. The chain combines TRBV25-1 with TRBJ2-5, with 7 bases aligning to TRBD1. The CDR3 totals 13 residues. CDR1 MGHDK and CDR2 SYGVNS come from the germline V gene. The V and J ends lost 5 bases and 9 bases, in that order; junction bases with no gene match: 9.

This clone was counted between two and nine times. This chain connects TRBV9 to TRBJ2-4; 7 positions agree with TRBD1. V was pared by 4 bases and J by 7 bases, with 11 bases of the junction left unmatched. The germline CDR1 and CDR2 sequences are SGDLS and YYNGEE. The length of the CDR3 is 15 residues. Here the CDR3 reads CASSFTGAPENIQYF. CDR3 in DNA: TGTGCCAGCAGCTTTACAGGGGCCCCGGAGAACATTCAGTACTTC.

This clone was detected only once. V usage is TRBV25-1 and J usage is TRBJ2-7; tentatively, D is TRBD2 (5 bases). The germline V gene has CDR1 MGHDK and CDR2 SYGVNS. Trimming removed 2 bases at V and 3 bases at J, with 8 bases between. The CDR3 spans 13 residues. The DNA for the CDR3 is TGTGCCAGCAGTGAAGCCGGGGTCTACGAGCAGTACTTC. This translates into CASSEAGVYEQYF.

This chain joins TRBV27 and TRBJ2-3, with D maybe TRBD1 (5 bases). CDR1 and CDR2 from the germline V gene are MNHEY and SMNVEV (reference sequence). This CDR3 contains 14 residues. The V end was cut by 6 bases, the J end by 5 bases, with 15 bases between. CDR3 loop: CASSPPTVGDTQYF. The CDR3 DNA is TGTGCCAGCAGCCCTCCGACAGTGGGAGATACGCAGTATTTT.

V and J are TRBV11-2 and TRBJ2-1; a weak D match, TRBD1 (5 bases). The CDR3 consists of 15 residues. Germline V gene lookup returns CDR1 SGHAT and CDR2 FQNNGV. Trimming stripped 1 base from V and 9 bases from J, with 16 bases between. CDR3 loop: CASSLAGGANSEQFF. CDR3 coding DNA: TGTGCCAGCAGCTTAGCCGGTGGGGCTAATTCTGAGCAGTTCTTC. The complete variable domain, with remaining parts taken from reference TRBV11-2 and TRBJ2-1, reads EAGVAQSPRYKIIEKRQSVAFWCNPISGHATLYWYQQILGQGPKLLIQFQNNGVVDDSQLPKDRFSAERLKGVDSTLKIQPAKLEDSAVYLCASSLAGGANSEQFFGPGTRLTVL.

V and J are TRBV29-1 and TRBJ2-3; 9 nucleotides line up with TRBD2. Trimming took 3 bases from V and 5 from J; bases not matched to a gene: 6. This CDR3 contains 14 residues. The germline gives CDR1 SQVTM, CDR2 ANQGSEA. CDR3 DNA sequence: TGCAGCGTTGACTGGACTAGCGCAGGAGATACGCAGTATTTT. This codes for CSVDWTSAGDTQYF.

This clone was detected only a few times. This chain links TRBV7-9 with TRBJ2-1; the D gene could be TRBD1 or TRBD2 (5 bases each). Germline V gene lookup returns CDR1 SEHNR and CDR2 FQNEAQ (reference sequence). The V end was cut by 4 bases, the J end by 14 bases, with 24 bases between. CDR3 size: 15 residues. The CDR3 here is CASSWWGTRELEEFF. In DNA, the CDR3 is TGTGCCAGCAGCTGGTGGGGGACCCGGGAACTCGAAGAGTTCTTC.